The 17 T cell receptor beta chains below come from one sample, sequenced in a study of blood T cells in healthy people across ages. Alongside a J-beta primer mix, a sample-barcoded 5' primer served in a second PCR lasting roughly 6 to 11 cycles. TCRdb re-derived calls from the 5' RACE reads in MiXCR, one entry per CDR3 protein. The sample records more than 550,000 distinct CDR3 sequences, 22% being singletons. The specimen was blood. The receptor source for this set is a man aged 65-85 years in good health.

The CDR3 loop reads CASNKGAPTGNTIYF. CDR3 coding DNA: TGTGCCAGCAACAAGGGGGCGCCCACTGGAAACACCATATATTTT. The chain links TRBV7-9 to TRBJ1-3; TRBD1 matches at 7 bases. V lost 7 bases, J lost 2 bases, and 8 bases stayed unmatched. The CDR3 totals 15 residues. Per germline, CDR1 SEHNR and CDR2 FQNEAQ (reference sequence). The full variable domain, its missing parts supplied by reference TRBV7-9 and TRBJ1-3, is DTGVSQNPRHKITKRGQNVTFRCDPISEHNRLYWYRQTLGQGPEFLTYFQNEAQLEKSRLLSDRFSAERPKGSFSTLEIQRTEQGDSAMYLCASNKGAPTGNTIYFGEGSWLTVV.

DNA of the CDR3: TGTGCCAGCAGTTTTCGGACCCAGAACACCGGGGAGCTGTTTTTT. Amino acids: CASSFRTQNTGELFF. The rearrangement links TRBV12-3 or TRBV12-4 to TRBJ2-2; D not resolved. Trimming removed 3 bases from V and 1 base from J, with 9 bases in between. There are 15 residues in the CDR3.

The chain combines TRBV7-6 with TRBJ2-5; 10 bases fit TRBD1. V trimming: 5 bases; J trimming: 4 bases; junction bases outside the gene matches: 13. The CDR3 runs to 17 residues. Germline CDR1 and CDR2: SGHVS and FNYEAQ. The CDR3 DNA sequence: TGTGCCAGCAGCCCCGTGGGGGGACAGGGGCTTGGAGAGACCCAGTACTTC. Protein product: CASSPVGGQGLGETQYF.

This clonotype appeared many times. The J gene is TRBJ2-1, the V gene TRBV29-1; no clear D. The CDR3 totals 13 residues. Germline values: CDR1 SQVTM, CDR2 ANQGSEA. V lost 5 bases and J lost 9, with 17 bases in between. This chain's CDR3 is CSVKFTPLSEQFF. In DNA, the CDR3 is TGCAGCGTTAAGTTCACCCCCCTCTCTGAGCAGTTCTTC.

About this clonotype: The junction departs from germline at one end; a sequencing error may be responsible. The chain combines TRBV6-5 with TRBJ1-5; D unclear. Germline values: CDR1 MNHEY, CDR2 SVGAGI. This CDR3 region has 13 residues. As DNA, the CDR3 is TGTGCCAGCAGCACCATGAACAATCAGCTCCAGCATTTT. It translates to CASSTMNNQLQHF.

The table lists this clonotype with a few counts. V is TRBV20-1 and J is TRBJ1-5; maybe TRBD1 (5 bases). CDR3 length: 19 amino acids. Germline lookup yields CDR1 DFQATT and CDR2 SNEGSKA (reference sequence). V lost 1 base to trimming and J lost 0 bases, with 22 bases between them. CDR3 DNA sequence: TGCAGTGCTAGAGGAGGGGTCCCGACACAGACCTATAGCAATCAGCCCCAGCATTTT. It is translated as CSARGGVPTQTYSNQPQHF.

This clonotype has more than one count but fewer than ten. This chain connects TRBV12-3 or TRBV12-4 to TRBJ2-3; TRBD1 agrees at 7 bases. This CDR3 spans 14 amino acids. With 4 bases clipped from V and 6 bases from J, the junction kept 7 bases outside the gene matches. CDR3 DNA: TGTGCCAGCAGTTCTGGACAGGATACGGATACGCAGTATTTT. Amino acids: CASSSGQDTDTQYF.

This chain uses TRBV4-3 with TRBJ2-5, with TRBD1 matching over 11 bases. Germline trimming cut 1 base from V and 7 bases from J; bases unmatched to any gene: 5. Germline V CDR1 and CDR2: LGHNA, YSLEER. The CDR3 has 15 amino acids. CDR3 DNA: TGCGCCAGCAGCCAAGGGACAGGGGGCTTTGGGACCCAGTACTTC. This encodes CASSQGTGGFGTQYF.

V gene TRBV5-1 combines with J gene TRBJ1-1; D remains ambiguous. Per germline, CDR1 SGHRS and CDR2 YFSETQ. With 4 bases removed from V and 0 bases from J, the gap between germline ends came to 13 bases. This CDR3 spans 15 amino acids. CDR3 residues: CASSLEDGLNTEAFF. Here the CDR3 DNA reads TGCGCCAGCAGCCTAGAGGACGGATTGAACACTGAAGCTTTCTTT. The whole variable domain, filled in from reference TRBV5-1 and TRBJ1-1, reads KAGVTQTPRYLIKTRGQQVTLSCSPISGHRSVSWYQQTPGQGLQFLFEYFSETQRNKGNFPGRFSGRQFSNSRSEMNVSTLELGDSALYLCASSLEDGLNTEAFFGQGTRLTVV.

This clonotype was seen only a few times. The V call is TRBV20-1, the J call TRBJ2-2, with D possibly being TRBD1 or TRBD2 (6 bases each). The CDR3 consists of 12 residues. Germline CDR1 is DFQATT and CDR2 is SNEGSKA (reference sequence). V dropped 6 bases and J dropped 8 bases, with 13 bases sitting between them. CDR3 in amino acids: CSAGWGAGELFF. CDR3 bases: TGCAGTGCCGGCTGGGGGGCGGGGGAGCTGTTTTTT.

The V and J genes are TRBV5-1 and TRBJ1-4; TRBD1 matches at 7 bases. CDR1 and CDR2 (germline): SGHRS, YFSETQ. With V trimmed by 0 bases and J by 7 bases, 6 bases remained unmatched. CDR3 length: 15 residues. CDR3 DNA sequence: TGCGCCAGCAGCTTGGCCAGGGGGTTAGGTGAAAAACTGTTTTTT. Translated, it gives CASSLARGLGEKLFF.

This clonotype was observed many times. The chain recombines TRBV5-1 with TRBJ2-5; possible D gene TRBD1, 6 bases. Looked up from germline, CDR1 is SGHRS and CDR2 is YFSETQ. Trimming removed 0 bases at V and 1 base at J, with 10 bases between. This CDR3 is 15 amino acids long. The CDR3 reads CASSLGPTGQETQYF. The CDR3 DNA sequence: TGCGCCAGCAGCTTGGGACCGACAGGCCAAGAGACCCAGTACTTC.

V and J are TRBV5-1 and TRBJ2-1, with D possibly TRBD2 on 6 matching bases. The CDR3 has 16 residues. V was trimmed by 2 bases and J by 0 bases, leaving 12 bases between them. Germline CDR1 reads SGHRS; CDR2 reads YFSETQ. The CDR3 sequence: CASSLFGGSSYNEQFF. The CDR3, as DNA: TGCGCCAGCAGCTTATTTGGGGGGAGCTCCTACAATGAGCAGTTCTTC.

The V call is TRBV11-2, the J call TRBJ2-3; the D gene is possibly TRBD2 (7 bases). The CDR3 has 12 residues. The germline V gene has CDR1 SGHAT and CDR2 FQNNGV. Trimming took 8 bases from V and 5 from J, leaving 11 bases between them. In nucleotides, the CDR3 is TGTGCCAGCGGGGGGGCAGGAGATACGCAGTATTTT. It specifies CASGGAGDTQYF.

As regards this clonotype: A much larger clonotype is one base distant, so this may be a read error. CDR3 in amino acids: CASGSNYWGPYGYTF. In DNA, the CDR3 is TGTGCTAGTGGTTCTAATTACTGGGGACCCTATGGCTACACCTTC. V gene TRBV12-5 combines with J gene TRBJ1-2, with D possibly TRBD1 on 5 matching bases. Germline CDR1 is LGHNT and CDR2 is FRNRAP. Trimming took off 4 bases at V and 4 bases at J, with 16 bases between the two ends. CDR3 length equals 15 residues.

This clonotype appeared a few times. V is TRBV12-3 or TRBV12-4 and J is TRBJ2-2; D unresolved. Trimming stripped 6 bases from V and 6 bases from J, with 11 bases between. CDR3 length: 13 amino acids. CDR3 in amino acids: CASSQNLPGELFF. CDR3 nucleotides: TGTGCCAGCAGCCAAAATCTTCCCGGGGAGCTGTTTTTT.

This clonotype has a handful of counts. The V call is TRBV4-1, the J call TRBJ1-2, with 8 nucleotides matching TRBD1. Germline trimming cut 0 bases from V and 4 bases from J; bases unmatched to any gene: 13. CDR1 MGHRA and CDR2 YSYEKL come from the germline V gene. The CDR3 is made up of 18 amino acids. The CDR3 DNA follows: TGCGCCAGCAGCCAAGAAGGATTCCGGCCAGGGGGCGTCTATGGCTACACCTTC. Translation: CASSQEGFRPGGVYGYTF.